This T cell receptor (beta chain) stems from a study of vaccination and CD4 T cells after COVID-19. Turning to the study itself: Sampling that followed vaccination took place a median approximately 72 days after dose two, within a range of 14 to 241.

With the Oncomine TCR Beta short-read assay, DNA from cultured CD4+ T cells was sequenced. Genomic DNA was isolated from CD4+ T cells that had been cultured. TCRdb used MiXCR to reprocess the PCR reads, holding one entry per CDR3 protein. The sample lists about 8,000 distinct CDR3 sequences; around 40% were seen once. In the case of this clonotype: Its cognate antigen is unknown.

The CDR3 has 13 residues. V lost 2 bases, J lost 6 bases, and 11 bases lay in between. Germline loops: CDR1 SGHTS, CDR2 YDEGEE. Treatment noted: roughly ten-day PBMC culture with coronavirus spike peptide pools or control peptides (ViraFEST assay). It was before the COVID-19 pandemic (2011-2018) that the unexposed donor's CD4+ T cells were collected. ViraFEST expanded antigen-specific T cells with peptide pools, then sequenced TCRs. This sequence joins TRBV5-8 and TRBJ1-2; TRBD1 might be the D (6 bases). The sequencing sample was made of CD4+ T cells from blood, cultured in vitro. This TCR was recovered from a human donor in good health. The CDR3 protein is CASSLGGSDGYTF. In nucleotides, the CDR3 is TGTGCCAGCAGCTTAGGGGGGAGCGATGGCTACACCTTC.